These 9 T cell receptor beta chains originate from one sample sequenced in a study of molecular identifiers for immune sequencing clone quantification. MiXCR, run by TCRdb on the PCR reads, gives a single entry per CDR3 protein. The sample lists more than 450,000 distinct CDR3 sequences, 25% occurring once. Sequenced: naive CD8+ T cells from blood, with Jurkat cell RNA spiked in. Sample subset: FACS-sorted CD8+CD4-CCR7+CD45RA+ naive T cells. These receptors all stem from a human donor in good health. Some libraries in this study had Jurkat cell RNA spiked in.

This clonotype was found many times. This chain links TRBV7-2 with TRBJ1-1; D is uncertain. The V end was cut by 5 bases, the J end by 3 bases, with 13 bases between. The CDR3 has 14 residues. Germline CDR1 is SGHTA and CDR2 is FQGNSA. CDR3 sequence (DNA): TGTGCCAGCAGCCCGGGATACGCGGACACTGAAGCTTTCTTT. As protein: CASSPGYADTEAFF.

This chain links TRBV11-2 with TRBJ2-7; a weak D match, TRBD1 (6 bases). CDR3 size: 13 residues. V was cut by 4 bases and J by 6 bases, with 13 bases left in between. Germline V CDR1 and CDR2: SGHAT, FQNNGV. CDR3 amino acids: CASSSGTLLEQYF. As DNA, the CDR3 is TGTGCCAGCAGCTCGGGGACACTACTCGAGCAGTACTTC.

V usage is TRBV5-4 and J usage is TRBJ2-3; unclear D gene. The germline V gene has CDR1 SGHNT and CDR2 YYREEE (reference sequence). V was trimmed by 5 bases and J by 3 bases, leaving 13 bases between them. The CDR3 has 14 residues. The CDR3: CASRNHPRTDTQYF. In nucleotides, the CDR3 is TGTGCCAGCAGGAATCACCCCAGAACAGATACGCAGTATTTT.

V usage is TRBV5-1 and J usage is TRBJ2-7; 10 bases map to TRBD2. CDR3 size: 16 residues. V lost 0 bases and J lost 1; bases outside the gene matches: 4. Germline V lookup: CDR1 SGHRS, CDR2 YFSETQ. CDR3 nucleotides: TGCGCCAGCAGCTTGGCTAGCGGGGGATTATCCTACGAGCAGTACTTC. Translation: CASSLASGGLSYEQYF. Using reference TRBV5-1 and TRBJ2-7 for the parts outside the CDR3, the full variable domain is KAGVTQTPRYLIKTRGQQVTLSCSPISGHRSVSWYQQTPGQGLQFLFEYFSETQRNKGNFPGRFSGRQFSNSRSEMNVSTLELGDSALYLCASSLASGGLSYEQYFGPGTRLTVT.

The chain employs TRBV25-1 and TRBJ2-1, with D tentatively TRBD2 (6 bases). The germline gives CDR1 MGHDK, CDR2 SYGVNS. V lost 0 bases and J lost 0, with 6 bases in between. There are 15 residues in the CDR3. For the CDR3, the DNA is TGTGCCAGCAGTGAATACGGGAGCTCCTACAATGAGCAGTTCTTC. Translated: CASSEYGSSYNEQFF.

This clonotype was recorded at least ten times. This chain joins TRBV7-6 and TRBJ2-3, with TRBD2 as a possible D gene (5 bases). The CDR3 is 16 amino acids. The V gene's germline CDR1 is SGHVS and CDR2 FNYEAQ. The V gene lost 1 base and the J gene lost 2 bases, with 13 bases spanning the gap. CDR3 sequence: CASSLVSASLTDTQYF. As DNA, the CDR3 is TGTGCCAGCAGCTTAGTATCGGCTAGCCTCACAGATACGCAGTATTTT.

This clonotype was observed at least ten times. V usage is TRBV27 and J usage is TRBJ1-1, with D unresolved. V lost 5 bases, J lost 1 base, and 8 bases lay in between. Germline CDR1 and CDR2: MNHEY and SMNVEV (reference sequence). The CDR3 covers 13 residues. CDR3 amino acids: CASSPYQNTEAFF. Here the CDR3 DNA reads TGTGCCAGCAGTCCATACCAGAACACTGAAGCTTTCTTT.

Ten or more counts support this clonotype. The chain uses TRBV4-1 and TRBJ2-7, with D perhaps TRBD2 (6 bases). Trimming removed 0 bases from V and 3 bases from J, with 9 bases in between. The CDR3 length is 14 residues. Germline V gives CDR1 MGHRA, CDR2 YSYEKL. Here the CDR3 reads CASSQETGGYEQYF. The CDR3 coding sequence is TGCGCCAGCAGCCAAGAAACCGGGGGCTACGAGCAGTACTTC.

On this clonotype: A read error may be the cause here, since a much bigger clone is one base away. The chain uses TRBV19 and TRBJ2-7; perhaps TRBD1 as D (5 bases). Germline V CDR1 and CDR2: LNHDA, SQIVND (reference sequence). CDR3 length: 14 residues. The CDR3 protein is CAGSIAGSAYEQYF. CDR3 nucleotide sequence: TGTGCCGGTAGTATCGCAGGGTCGGCCTACGAGCAGTACTTC.